What follows is one TCR beta chain and its context. The antigen it recognizes is unknown. No quality values exist for individual bases; no much larger clone is one base distant. This sample is drawn from a study of blood T cell repertoires in COVID-19 (dated by TCRdb to about 2020). About the investigation overall: Samples covering the acute and convalescent phases of COVID-19 were provided by collaborators in the United States, Italy and Spain. The material from the prospective study consisted of cDNA or gDNA derived from T cells, B-cell-depleted T cells, or PBMCs. A freely available public database, intended as a resource for researchers studying the immune response to SARS-CoV-2, is where the repertoires were released. The dataset comprised deeply sampled blood TCRbeta repertoires from subjects exposed to, actively infected with, or recovered from COVID-19. Samples came from the ongoing ImmuneRACE study (first 160 participants) plus 1,254 subjects from 6 global collaborators. The sample metadata nearly always contained a de-identified subject ID, COVID-19 status, age in years and sex. Where available, HLA class I and class II types were taken from metadata supplied by the sample provider and were not determined by assay-based typing.

The CDR3 runs 16 amino acids, cysteine and phenylalanine included. Of the read, only the CDR3 DNA is kept; its 48 bases are in frame from base 1. The germline V end is reduced by 7 bases and the J end by 3 bases; junction bases left unmatched: 15. The germline V gene (reference sequence) specifies LNHDA as CDR1 and SQIVND as CDR2. Whole blood was collected in K2EDTA tubes by collaborating institutions according to the institutions' own protocols. Collaborator samples were shipped for TCRbeta analysis as frozen whole blood, isolated PBMCs, or DNA extracted from either sample type. TCRbeta CDR3 regions were amplified from genomic DNA using the immunoSEQ Assay, a bias-controlled multiplex PCR. As for the authors' bioinformatics: The number of nucleated cells in each sample was estimated by amplification of reference gene primers within the assay. To quantify the absolute abundance of each unique TCRbeta CDR3 rearrangement, sequence reads were collapsed and filtered. For each sample, productive Simpson clonality was calculated by taking the square root of Simpson's diversity index across productive rearrangements. TCRdb carries this immuneACCESS record with in-frame sequences only. Its versions omit some clonotypes, under half of them owing to an unresolved V gene in the studies checked, with the rest unexplained. Clonal size and the V and J genes are those of that table, whereas D and trimming came from the DNA. Present in this sample are about 130,000 clones, around 86% of which were seen just once. The ten largest clones take up roughly 6.7% of the sample.

The full study reports these points: How much clinical and demographic metadata was included differed by source and by participant, and the metadata was provided uncurated.

Here the chain combines TRBV19 and TRBJ2-7, with 7 bases aligning to TRBD2. Source material: peripheral blood. This receptor was identified in an elderly man with active or convalescent COVID-19. CDR3 sequence: CASTLSAGGGVYEQYF. The nucleotide sequence reads TGTGCCAGTACCCTCTCAGCGGGCGGGGGAGTCTACGAGCAGTACTTC.